This TCR beta chain was observed in a study of a mutant IDH1 vaccine in newly diagnosed glioma. For the study at large: Treated individuals were approximately 62% male and approximately 38% female, averaging about 37 years of age. Findings and limits, study-wide: Pseudoprogression appeared independent of alterations in top peripheral clonotypes. Researchers report vaccine-induced immune responses in roughly 93% of patients.

The CDR3 has 13 amino acids. The V and J ends lost 2 bases and 4 bases respectively, with 8 bases between them. CDR1 and CDR2 from the germline V gene are MNHEY and SVGAGI. For this clone: Its matching antigen is unknown.

Here immunoSEQ multiplex PCR was the method, and the copy in TCRdb shows in-frame clones only, minus some. Found here are approximately 92,000 clones, around 80% of them singletons; the top ten hold around 7%. Time point defined: baseline, week 1 (first vaccination visit). Treatment described: pre-vaccination baseline after standard-of-care therapy. Tumors from donors were new WHO grade 3 or 4 IDH1-mutant astrocytomas with ATRX loss. The sequencing here drew on PBMCs, taken from a glioma patient treated with radiotherapy, temozolomide or both. The source of this sequence is a middle-aged man with glioma. The chain couples TRBV6-5 to TRBJ1-2; D remains unclear. The CDR3 DNA reads as TGTGCCAGCAGTTACAGGGTCCCCTATGGCTACACCTTC. Its translation: CASSYRVPYGYTF.